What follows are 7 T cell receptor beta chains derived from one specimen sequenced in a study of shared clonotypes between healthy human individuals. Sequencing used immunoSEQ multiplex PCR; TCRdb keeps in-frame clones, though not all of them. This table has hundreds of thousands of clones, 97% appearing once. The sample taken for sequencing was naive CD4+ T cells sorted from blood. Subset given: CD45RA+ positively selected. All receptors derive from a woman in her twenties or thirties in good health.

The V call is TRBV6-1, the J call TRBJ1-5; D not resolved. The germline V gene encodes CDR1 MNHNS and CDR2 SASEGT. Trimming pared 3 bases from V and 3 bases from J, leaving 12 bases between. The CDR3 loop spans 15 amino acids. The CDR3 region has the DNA TGTGCCAGCAGTGAGAGGAGCGGATCCAATCAGCCCCAGCATTTT. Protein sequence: CASSERSGSNQPQHF.

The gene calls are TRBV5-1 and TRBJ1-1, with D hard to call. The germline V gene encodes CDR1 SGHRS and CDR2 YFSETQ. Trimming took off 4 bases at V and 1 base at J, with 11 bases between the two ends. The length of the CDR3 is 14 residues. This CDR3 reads CASSPDTENTEAFF. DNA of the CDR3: TGCGCCAGCAGCCCAGACACCGAGAACACTGAAGCTTTCTTT.

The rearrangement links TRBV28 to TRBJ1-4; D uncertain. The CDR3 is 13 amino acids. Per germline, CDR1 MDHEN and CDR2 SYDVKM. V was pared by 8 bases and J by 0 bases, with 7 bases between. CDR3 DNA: TGTGCCAGCGTGCCTTCAACTAATGAAAAACTGTTTTTT. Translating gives CASVPSTNEKLFF.

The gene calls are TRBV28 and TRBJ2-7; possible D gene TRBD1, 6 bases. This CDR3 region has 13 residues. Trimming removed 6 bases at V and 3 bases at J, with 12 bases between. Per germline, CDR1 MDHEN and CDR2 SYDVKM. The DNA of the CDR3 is TGTGCCAGCAGGCCAGGGGCTAGCTACGAGCAGTACTTC. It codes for CASRPGASYEQYF.

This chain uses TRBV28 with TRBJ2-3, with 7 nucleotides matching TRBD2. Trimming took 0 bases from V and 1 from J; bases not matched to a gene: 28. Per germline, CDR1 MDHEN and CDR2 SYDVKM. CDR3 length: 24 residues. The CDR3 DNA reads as TGTGCCAGCAGTTTATGTGGACCCTGGAAATTGATCATGGGGGAGGGCCGGGGCACAGATACGCAGTATTTT. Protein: CASSLCGPWKLIMGEGRGTDTQYF.

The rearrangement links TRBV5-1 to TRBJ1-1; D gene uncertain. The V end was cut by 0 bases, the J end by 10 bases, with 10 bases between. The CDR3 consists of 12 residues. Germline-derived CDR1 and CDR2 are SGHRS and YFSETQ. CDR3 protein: CASSLARGRAFF. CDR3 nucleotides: TGCGCCAGCAGCTTGGCCCGGGGTCGAGCTTTCTTT.

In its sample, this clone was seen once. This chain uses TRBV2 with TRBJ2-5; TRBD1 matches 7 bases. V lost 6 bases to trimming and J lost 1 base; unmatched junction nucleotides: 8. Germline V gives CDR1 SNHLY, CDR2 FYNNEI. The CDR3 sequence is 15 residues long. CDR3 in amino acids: CASRTGTATQETQYF. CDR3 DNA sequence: TGTGCCAGCAGAACCGGGACAGCCACCCAAGAGACCCAGTACTTC.